These 8 T cell receptor beta chains originate from one sample sequenced in a study of shared clonotypes between healthy human individuals. Measured with immunoSEQ multiplex PCR; TCRdb has only the in-frame clones, and not every one. The table shows about 1,500,000 clones, with roughly 96% occurring only once. Sequenced: naive CD4+ T cells sorted from blood. Subset specified: CD45RA+ positively selected. The receptors come from a man aged 25-45 years in good health.

Details on this clone: Compared with germline, one end of the junction differs, possibly owing to a read error. The rearrangement links TRBV7-2 to TRBJ2-1; D remains ambiguous. The CDR3 is 13 amino acids. CDR1 is SGHTA, CDR2 FQGNSA, per germline. In DNA form, the CDR3 reads TGTGCCAGCAGCCCGAGTCAAACAGACGTATTCGTCTTC. This codes for CASSPSQTDVFVF.

This clone was detected a few times. This specimen includes other DNA sequences encoding the same CDR3. The V gene is TRBV5-1, the J gene TRBJ2-2; TRBD1 is a possible D gene (6 bases). Trimming cost V 3 bases and J 2 bases, with 8 bases left between them. Germline loops: CDR1 SGHRS, CDR2 YFSETQ. This CDR3 comprises 14 residues. This CDR3 is CASSWDTNTGELFF. As DNA, the CDR3 is TGCGCCAGCAGCTGGGACACTAACACCGGGGAGCTGTTTTTT.

The genes are TRBV5-1 and TRBJ2-3, with 12 bases lining up with TRBD2. The CDR3 has 15 amino acids. From germline, CDR1 is SGHRS and CDR2 YFSETQ. V dropped 4 bases and J dropped 5; count of bases not matched to a gene: 5. DNA of the CDR3: TGCGCCAGCAGCCCCCGGACTAGCGGGGTAGATACGCAGTATTTT. This sequence encodes CASSPRTSGVDTQYF.

This clone turned up a few times. The chain has TRBV18 and TRBJ1-2; no clear D gene. V was clipped by 4 bases and J by 2 bases, with 8 bases between them. Germline V gene sequence: CDR1 KGHSH, CDR2 LQKENI. This CDR3 is built from 13 residues. This chain's CDR3 is CASSQSENYGYTF. The CDR3, as DNA: TGTGCCAGCTCACAATCAGAGAACTATGGCTACACCTTC.

As regards this clone: This same CDR3 is encoded by further DNA sequences in the sample. The J gene is TRBJ2-7, the V gene TRBV18; no clear D gene. Germline CDR1 and CDR2: KGHSH and LQKENI. The V end was cut by 2 bases, the J end by 3 bases, with 5 bases between. CDR3 length: 12 amino acids. The CDR3: CASSPGNYEQYF. CDR3 coding DNA: TGTGCCAGCTCACCAGGAAACTACGAGCAGTACTTC.

Concerning this clone: The same CDR3 can be traced to other DNA sequences in this sample. J is TRBJ2-1 and V is TRBV5-1; the match to TRBD2 covers 8 bases. Germline V gene data show CDR1 as SGHRS and CDR2 as YFSETQ. J was trimmed by 2 bases and V by 2 bases; bases with no gene match: 3. The CDR3 covers 15 residues. CDR3 DNA sequence: TGCGCCAGCAGCTTAAGCGGGAGCGCCTACAATGAGCAGTTCTTC. Protein product: CASSLSGSAYNEQFF.

The chain uses TRBV2 and TRBJ1-1; 8 bases fit TRBD1. The length of the CDR3 is 14 residues. CDR1 and CDR2 from the germline V gene are SNHLY and FYNNEI. Losses at the gene ends were 4 bases for V and 1 base for J; bases not matched to a gene: 2. CDR3 sequence reads: CASSVGTGNTEAFF. CDR3 nucleotides: TGTGCCAGCAGTGTAGGGACAGGGAACACTGAAGCTTTCTTT. Drawing the rest from reference TRBV2 and TRBJ1-1, the complete variable domain is EPEVTQTPSHQVTQMGQEVILRCVPISNHLYFYWYRQILGQKVEFLVSFYNNEISEKSEIFDDQFSVERPDGSNFTLKIRSTKLEDSAMYFCASSVGTGNTEAFFGQGTRLTVV.

The chain employs TRBV19 and TRBJ1-4, with no clear D. Germline V gene data show CDR1 as LNHDA and CDR2 as SQIVND (reference sequence). The CDR3 is made up of 14 amino acids. Trimming shortened V by 7 bases and J by 6 bases, and 15 bases separated the two germline ends. The CDR3: CASTISPRDEKLFF. The CDR3 region has the DNA TGTGCCAGTACCATATCTCCTCGAGATGAAAAACTGTTTTTT.